This TCR beta chain was documented in a study of blood T cells in healthy people across ages (dated by TCRdb to about 2015). In the study overall: In model experiments, template switching captured about one uniquely barcoded TCR beta cDNA molecule for every two T cells. Using the same blood draw, the study looked at two additional independent replicas of 1 million unique cDNA reads for two donors, one aged 18 to 30 and the other aged 80 or older. To avoid experimental bias, donors of different ages were spread randomly across the sequencing lanes. Using deep sequencing normalized with unique cDNA molecular identifiers, the study measured how TCR beta repertoire diversity changes with age. Four age groups were formed from the donors: young (average around 15 years), middle-aged (around 39), aged (about 62) and long-lived (82).

This clonotype showed up many times. Its antigen has not been determined. Per-nucleotide qualities are absent, and no much larger clonotype sits a single base away. The library came from 5' RACE. Sequenced using an Illumina HiSeq 2500. A second PCR of about 6 to 11 cycles was run with a J-beta primer mix and a sample-barcoded 5' primer. Each TCR beta cDNA molecule received a unique molecular identifier from a template-switch 5' adaptor carrying 12 random nucleotides. At least 2.5 million CDR3-containing paired-end reads were obtained from each sample. The Mint cDNA synthesis kit, primed by a TRBC-specific oligonucleotide, was used to synthesize first-strand cDNA from all RNA. After uracil-DNA glycosylase treatment, a first 18-cycle PCR used universal primers M1SS and BC2_uni_R on all cDNA. The authors' pipeline ran thus. For normalization, 1 million high-quality reads were randomly selected from each sample, with every read carrying a distinct molecular identifier. Reads with shared molecular identifiers were discarded instead of being binned into consensus sequences. MiTCR, with a Q25 quality threshold and the strictest error-elimination algorithm, was used for CDR3 identification, clonotype clustering and error correction. A nonparametric unseen species model with Euler transformation was used to estimate a lower bound on total TCR beta diversity. TCRdb reanalyzed the raw reads on its own, using fastp at Q25 for trimming and MiXCR for clone calling, and kept in-frame beta chains. Every entry covers one CDR3 protein and lists the most common genes and DNA from its rows. The V and J calls and clone size are TCRdb's, not the authors'. In all, the sample holds about 700,000 distinct CDR3 sequences, and 32% of those were seen once. The ten largest clones capture roughly 14% of the sample.

Donors were around 37 systemically healthy Caucasian individuals from Russia aged about 6 to 100 years. Roughly 10 milliliters of peripheral blood were collected from each donor into EDTA-treated Vacutainer tubes. Ficoll-Paque density-gradient centrifugation was used to isolate PBMCs, with at least 7 million per sample. Trizol reagent was used to extract total RNA from PBMCs, with at least 5.5 micrograms per sample. Naive CD45RAhigh/CD27high T cell percentages were measured by flow cytometry on a PBMC aliquot from every donor. From the cysteine through the phenylalanine, the CDR3 covers 14 amino acids. CDR3 DNA is the only sequence kept; it has 42 bases, read in frame from the first base. Trimming leaves V shorter by 7 bases and J shorter by 4 bases, with the junction holding 9 bases beyond the gene matches. Study-wide findings and limitations: Bulk unsorted PBMC profiling prevented conclusive comparison of naive and antigen-experienced compartments. Estimates of total diversity based on one million sequenced T cells were regarded as lower bounds and as underestimates. Because the CMV infection status of the donors was unknown, age-related changes in expanded clonotypes may potentially have been confounded. Compared with the aged group, the long-lived group had more naive CD4+ T cells, fewer expanded clones and increased TCR diversity, suggesting age selection. As age increased, observed TCR beta diversity per million T cells dropped in a roughly linear way, and a significant reduction was already evident by age 40. Observed TCR beta diversity correlated strongly with the percentage of naive T cells measured by flow cytometry.

The sequenced sample consisted of blood. The TCR sequence derives from a woman older than 75 in good health. Donor details come from another sample of the same person, matched by shared clones. The chain is encoded by TRBV12-3 or TRBV12-4 joined to TRBJ2-5, and 7 junction bases match TRBD1. The CDR3 protein: CASISGGVGETQYF. The DNA sequence reads TGTGCCAGCATTTCAGGGGGAGTTGGAGAGACCCAGTACTTC.